The source of this T cell receptor (beta chain) is a study of shared clonotypes between healthy human individuals. Genomic DNA of every subset was divided equally among multiple immunoSEQ plates. Sorted-subset replicate PCRs used about 200 ng DNA, approximately 27,000 T cell genomes. The method was immunoSEQ multiplex PCR; TCRdb's version includes in-frame clones alone and lacks a portion of them. The sample holds more than 1.2 million clones, 98% seen once. V dropped 4 bases and J dropped 1 base, with 13 bases sitting between them. Germline-derived CDR1 and CDR2 are LNHNV and YYDKDF (reference sequence). This CDR3 is built from 15 residues.

The sample taken for sequencing was naive CD4+ T cells sorted from blood. The sample's subset: CD45RA+ positively selected. V is TRBV15 and J is TRBJ1-1; the D is unclear. The TCR originated in a man aged 25 to 40 in good health. The CDR3 loop is CATSIGGPWNTEAFF. In nucleotides, the CDR3 is TGTGCCACCAGCATCGGAGGCCCGTGGAACACTGAAGCTTTCTTT.